This record concerns one TCR beta chain sequence. Per the study methods: The assay estimated nucleated cells by amplifying reference gene primers. TCRdb's copy holds only in-frame clones and misses some; the assay was immunoSEQ multiplex PCR. For V, J and clone size, that table is used; D and trimming come from the DNA. The sample yields some 65,000 clones, roughly 92% seen once. This sample stems from a study of blood T cell repertoires in COVID-19. Overall study: Researchers got acute and convalescent COVID-19 samples from the United States, Italy and Spain.

Per germline, CDR1 LNHDA and CDR2 SQIVND (reference sequence). The CDR3 consists of 15 residues. With V trimmed by 10 bases and J by 1 base, 12 bases remained unmatched. V and J are TRBV19 and TRBJ2-5; TRBD1 aligns across 7 bases. The clonotype originates from a man between 65 and 79 years old with active COVID-19. What was sequenced was peripheral blood. The CDR3 loop reads CATTPGTAVQETQYF. CDR3 bases: TGTGCCACCACACCCGGGACAGCCGTCCAAGAGACCCAGTACTTC.